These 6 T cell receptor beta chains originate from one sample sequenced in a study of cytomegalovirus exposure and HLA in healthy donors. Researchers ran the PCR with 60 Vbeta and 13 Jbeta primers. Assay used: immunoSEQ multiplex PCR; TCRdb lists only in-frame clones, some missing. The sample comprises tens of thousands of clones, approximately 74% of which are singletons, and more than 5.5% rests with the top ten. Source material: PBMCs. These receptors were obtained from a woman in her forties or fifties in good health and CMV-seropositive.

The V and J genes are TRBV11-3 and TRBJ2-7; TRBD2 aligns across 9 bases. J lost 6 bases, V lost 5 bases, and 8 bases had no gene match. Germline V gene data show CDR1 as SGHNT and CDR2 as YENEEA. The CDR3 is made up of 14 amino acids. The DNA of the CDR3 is TGTGCCAGCAGCCTCCGGCGGGAGGGCCCCGAGCAGTACTTC. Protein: CASSLRREGPEQYF. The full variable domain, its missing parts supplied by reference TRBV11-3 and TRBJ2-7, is EAGVVQSPRYKIIEKKQPVAFWCNPISGHNTLYWYLQNLGQGPELLIRYENEEAVDDSQLPKDRFSAERLKGVDSTLKIQPAELGDSAVYLCASSLRREGPEQYFGPGTRLTVT.

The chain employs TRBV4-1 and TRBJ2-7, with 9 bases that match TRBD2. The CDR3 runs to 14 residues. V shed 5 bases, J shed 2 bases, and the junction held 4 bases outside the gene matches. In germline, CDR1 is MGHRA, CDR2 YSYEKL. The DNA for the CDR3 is TGCGCCAGCAGCGAGGGACTAGCCGCCTACGAGCAGTACTTC. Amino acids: CASSEGLAAYEQYF.

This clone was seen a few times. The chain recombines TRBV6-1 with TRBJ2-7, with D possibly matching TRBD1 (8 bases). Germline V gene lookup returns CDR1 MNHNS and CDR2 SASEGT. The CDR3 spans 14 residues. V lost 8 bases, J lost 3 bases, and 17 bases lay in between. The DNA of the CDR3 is TGTGCCAGCGGCAGAACAGGGGGGGACTACGAGCAGTACTTC. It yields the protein CASGRTGGDYEQYF.

The CDR3 loop reads CASSRTSGRASEQFF. The CDR3 nucleotides read TGTGCCAGCAGCCGGACTAGCGGGAGGGCTAGTGAGCAGTTCTTC. V gene TRBV14 combines with J gene TRBJ2-1; 15 bases fit TRBD2. The CDR3 runs to 15 residues. V lost 4 bases to trimming and J lost 9 bases; unmatched junction nucleotides: 4. CDR1 is SGHDN, CDR2 FVKESK, per germline.

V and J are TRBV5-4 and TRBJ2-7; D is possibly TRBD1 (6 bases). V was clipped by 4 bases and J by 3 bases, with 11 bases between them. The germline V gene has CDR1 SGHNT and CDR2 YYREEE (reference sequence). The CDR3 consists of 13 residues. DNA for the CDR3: TGTGCCAGCAGCCCCCAGGACAGCTACGAGCAGTACTTC. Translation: CASSPQDSYEQYF.

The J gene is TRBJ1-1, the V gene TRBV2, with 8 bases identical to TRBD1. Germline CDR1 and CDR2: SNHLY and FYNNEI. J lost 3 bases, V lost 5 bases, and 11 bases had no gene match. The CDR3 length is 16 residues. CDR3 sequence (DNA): TGTGCCAGCAGTATGGACAGGGAGTGGGGATACACTGAAGCTTTCTTT. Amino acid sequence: CASSMDREWGYTEAFF. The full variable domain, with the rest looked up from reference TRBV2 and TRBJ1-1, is EPEVTQTPSHQVTQMGQEVILRCVPISNHLYFYWYRQILGQKVEFLVSFYNNEISEKSEIFDDQFSVERPDGSNFTLKIRSTKLEDSAMYFCASSMDREWGYTEAFFGQGTRLTVV.